These 2 T cell receptor beta chains came from one sample sequenced in a study of shared clonotypes between healthy human individuals. TCRdb keeps only in-frame clones here, not all; method: immunoSEQ multiplex PCR. The sample shows 1.6 million or so clones, approximately 98.5% of them seen only once. Sequencing used naive CD4+ T cells sorted from blood. Subset described: CD45RA+ positively selected. The receptors derive from a man younger than 40 in good health.

V usage is TRBV7-3 and J usage is TRBJ2-2, with D perhaps TRBD1 (5 bases). Germline V gives CDR1 SGHTA, CDR2 FQGTGA. There are 13 residues in the CDR3. V dropped 2 bases and J dropped 9 bases, with 10 bases sitting between them. CDR3 region: CASSLGGARELFF. In nucleotides, the CDR3 is TGTGCCAGCAGCTTAGGTGGGGCTCGGGAGCTGTTTTTT. The complete variable domain, with remaining parts taken from reference TRBV7-3 and TRBJ2-2, reads GAGVSQTPSNKVTEKGKYVELRCDPISGHTALYWYRQSLGQGPEFLIYFQGTGAADDSGLPNDRFFAVRPEGSVSTLKIQRTERGDSAVYLCASSLGGARELFFGEGSRLTVL.

The chain has TRBV25-1 and TRBJ2-1, with D perhaps matching TRBD2 (7 bases). Germline CDR1 and CDR2: MGHDK and SYGVNS. This CDR3 is built from 15 residues. With 6 bases removed from V and 9 bases from J, the gap between germline ends came to 21 bases. This CDR3 is CASSGGGRARGEQFF. The CDR3 DNA reads TGTGCCAGCAGCGGGGGAGGGAGGGCCAGGGGTGAGCAGTTCTTC.